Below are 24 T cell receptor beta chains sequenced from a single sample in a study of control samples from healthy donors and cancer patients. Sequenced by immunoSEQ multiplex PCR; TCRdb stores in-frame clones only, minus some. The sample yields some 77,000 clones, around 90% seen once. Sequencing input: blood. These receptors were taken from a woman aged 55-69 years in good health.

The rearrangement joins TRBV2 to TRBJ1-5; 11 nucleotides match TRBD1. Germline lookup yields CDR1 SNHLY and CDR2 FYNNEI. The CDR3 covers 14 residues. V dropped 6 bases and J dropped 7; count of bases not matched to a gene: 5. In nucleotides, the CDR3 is TGTGCCAGCAGCGGACAGGGGGCTGACCAGCCCCAGCATTTT. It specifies CASSGQGADQPQHF.

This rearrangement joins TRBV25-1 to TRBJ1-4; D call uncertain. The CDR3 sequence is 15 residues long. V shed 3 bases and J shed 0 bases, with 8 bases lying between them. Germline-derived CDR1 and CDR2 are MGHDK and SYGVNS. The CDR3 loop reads CASSDTRATNEKLFF. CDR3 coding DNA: TGTGCCAGCAGTGATACTCGGGCAACTAATGAAAAACTGTTTTTT. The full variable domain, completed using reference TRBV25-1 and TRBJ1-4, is EADIYQTPRYLVIGTGKKITLECSQTMGHDKMYWYQQDPGMELHLIHYSYGVNSTEKGDLSSESTVSRIRTEHFPLTLESARPSHTSQYLCASSDTRATNEKLFFGSGTQLSVL.

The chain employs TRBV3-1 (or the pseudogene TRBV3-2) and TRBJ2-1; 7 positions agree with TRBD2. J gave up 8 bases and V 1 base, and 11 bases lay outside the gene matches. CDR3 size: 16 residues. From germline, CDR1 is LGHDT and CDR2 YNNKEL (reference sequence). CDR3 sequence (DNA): TGTGCCAGCAGCCAAGCTCGACGGGGGGTCCAGTATGAGCAGTTCTTC. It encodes CASSQARRGVQYEQFF.

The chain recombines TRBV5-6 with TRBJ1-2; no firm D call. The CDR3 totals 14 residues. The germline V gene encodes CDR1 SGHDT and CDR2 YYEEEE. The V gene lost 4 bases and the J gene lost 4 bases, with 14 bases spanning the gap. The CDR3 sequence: CASSARPGLYGYTF. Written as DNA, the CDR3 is TGTGCCAGCAGCGCGCGTCCTGGGCTCTATGGCTACACCTTC.

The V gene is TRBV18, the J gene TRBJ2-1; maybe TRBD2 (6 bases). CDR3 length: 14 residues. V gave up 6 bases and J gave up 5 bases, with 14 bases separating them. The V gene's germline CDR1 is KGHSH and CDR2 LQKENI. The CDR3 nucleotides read TGTGCCAGCTCCCTGGGGGGTTTAGACAATGAGCAGTTCTTC. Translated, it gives CASSLGGLDNEQFF. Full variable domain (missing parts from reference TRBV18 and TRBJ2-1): NAGVMQNPRHLVRRRGQEARLRCSPMKGHSHVYWYRQLPEEGLKFMVYLQKENIIDESGMPKERFSAEFPKEGPSILRIQQVVRGDSAAYFCASSLGGLDNEQFFGPGTRLTVL.

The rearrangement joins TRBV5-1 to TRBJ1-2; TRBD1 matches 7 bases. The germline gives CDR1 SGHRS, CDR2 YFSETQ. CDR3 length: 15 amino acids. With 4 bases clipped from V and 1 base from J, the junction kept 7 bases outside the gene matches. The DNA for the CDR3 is TGCGCCAGCAGCCTGGGGGACAGACTTAACTATGGCTACACCTTC. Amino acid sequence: CASSLGDRLNYGYTF.

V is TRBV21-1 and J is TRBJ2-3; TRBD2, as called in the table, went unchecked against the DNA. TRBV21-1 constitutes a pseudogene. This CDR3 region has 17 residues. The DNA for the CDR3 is TGTGCCAGCAGCACCGGGACTAGCGGGTCCTCCACAGATACGCAGTATTTT. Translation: CASSTGTSGSSTDTQYF.

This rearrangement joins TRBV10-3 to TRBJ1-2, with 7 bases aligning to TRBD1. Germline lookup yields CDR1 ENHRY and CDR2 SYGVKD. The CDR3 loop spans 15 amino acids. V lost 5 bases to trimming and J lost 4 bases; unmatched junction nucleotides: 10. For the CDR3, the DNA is TGTGCCATCAGTCCCGACAGGGCAGGACGCTATGGCTACACCTTC. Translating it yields CAISPDRAGRYGYTF.

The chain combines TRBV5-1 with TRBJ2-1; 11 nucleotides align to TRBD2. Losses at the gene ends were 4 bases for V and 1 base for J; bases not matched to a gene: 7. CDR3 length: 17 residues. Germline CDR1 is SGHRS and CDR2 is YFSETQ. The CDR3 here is CASSGGTSGTSYNEQFF. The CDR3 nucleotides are TGCGCCAGCAGCGGTGGGACTAGCGGAACATCCTACAATGAGCAGTTCTTC. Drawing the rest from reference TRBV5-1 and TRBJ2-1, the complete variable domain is KAGVTQTPRYLIKTRGQQVTLSCSPISGHRSVSWYQQTPGQGLQFLFEYFSETQRNKGNFPGRFSGRQFSNSRSEMNVSTLELGDSALYLCASSGGTSGTSYNEQFFGPGTRLTVL.

The CDR3 here is CASSLGYLGTEKGYTF. In nucleotides, the CDR3 is TGTGCCAGCAGTTTAGGGTATCTAGGGACGGAGAAAGGATACACCTTC. This rearrangement joins TRBV27 to TRBJ1-2, with a possible D match to TRBD1 (5 bases). This CDR3 contains 16 residues. V lost 2 bases, J lost 11 bases, and 24 bases lay in between. The germline V gene has CDR1 MNHEY and CDR2 SMNVEV (reference sequence).

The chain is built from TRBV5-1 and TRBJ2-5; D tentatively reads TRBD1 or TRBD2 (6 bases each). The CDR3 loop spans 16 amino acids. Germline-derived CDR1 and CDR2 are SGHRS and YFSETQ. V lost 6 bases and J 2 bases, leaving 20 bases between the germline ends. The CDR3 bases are TGCGCCAGCAACGGGGGCGGCGACAGCTTTCAAGAGACCCAGTACTTC. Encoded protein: CASNGGGDSFQETQYF. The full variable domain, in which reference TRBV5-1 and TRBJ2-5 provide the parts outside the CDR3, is KAGVTQTPRYLIKTRGQQVTLSCSPISGHRSVSWYQQTPGQGLQFLFEYFSETQRNKGNFPGRFSGRQFSNSRSEMNVSTLELGDSALYLCASNGGGDSFQETQYFGPGTRLLVL.

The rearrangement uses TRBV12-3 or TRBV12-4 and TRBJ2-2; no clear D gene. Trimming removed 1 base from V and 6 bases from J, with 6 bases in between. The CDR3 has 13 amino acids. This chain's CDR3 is CASSLGQPGELFF. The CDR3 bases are TGTGCCAGCAGTTTAGGTCAGCCCGGGGAGCTGTTTTTT.

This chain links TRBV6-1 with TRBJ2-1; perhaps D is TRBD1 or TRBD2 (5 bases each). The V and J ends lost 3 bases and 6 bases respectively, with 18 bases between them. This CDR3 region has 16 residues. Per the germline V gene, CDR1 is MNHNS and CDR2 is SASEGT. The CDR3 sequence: CASSDTRVGGGNEQFF. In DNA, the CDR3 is TGTGCCAGCAGTGACACCAGGGTGGGTGGGGGCAATGAGCAGTTCTTC.

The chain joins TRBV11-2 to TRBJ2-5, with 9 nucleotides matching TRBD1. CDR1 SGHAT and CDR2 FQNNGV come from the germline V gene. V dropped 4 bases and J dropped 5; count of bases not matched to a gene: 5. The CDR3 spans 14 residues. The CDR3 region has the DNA TGTGCCAGCAGCTATACAGGGGGCACGGAGACCCAGTACTTC. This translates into CASSYTGGTETQYF.

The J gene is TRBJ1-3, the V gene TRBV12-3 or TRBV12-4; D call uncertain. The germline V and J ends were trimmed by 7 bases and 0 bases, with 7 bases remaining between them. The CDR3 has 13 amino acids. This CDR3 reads CASNVNSGNTIYF. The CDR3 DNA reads TGTGCCAGCAATGTGAACTCTGGAAACACCATATATTTT.

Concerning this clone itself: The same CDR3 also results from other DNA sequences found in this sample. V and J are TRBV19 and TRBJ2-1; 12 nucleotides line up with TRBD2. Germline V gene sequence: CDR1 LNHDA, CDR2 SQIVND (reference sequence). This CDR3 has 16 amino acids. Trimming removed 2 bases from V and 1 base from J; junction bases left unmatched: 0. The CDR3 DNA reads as TGTGCCAGTAGTATAACTAGCGGGAGGTCCTACAATGAGCAGTTCTTC. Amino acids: CASSITSGRSYNEQFF.

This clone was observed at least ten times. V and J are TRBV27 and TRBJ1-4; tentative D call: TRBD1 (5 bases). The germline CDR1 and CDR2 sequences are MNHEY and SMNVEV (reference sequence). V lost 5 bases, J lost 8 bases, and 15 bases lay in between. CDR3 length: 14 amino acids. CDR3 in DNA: TGTGCCAGCAGTAGCGTCGGGGGAGAAGAAAAACTGTTTTTT. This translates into CASSSVGGEEKLFF.

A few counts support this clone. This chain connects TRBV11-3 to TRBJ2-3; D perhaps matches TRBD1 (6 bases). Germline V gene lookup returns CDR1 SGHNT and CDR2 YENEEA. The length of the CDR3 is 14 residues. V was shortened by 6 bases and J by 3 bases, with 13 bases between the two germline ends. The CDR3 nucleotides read TGTGCCAGCAGACCACAGGGTCGAACAGATACGCAGTATTTT. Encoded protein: CASRPQGRTDTQYF. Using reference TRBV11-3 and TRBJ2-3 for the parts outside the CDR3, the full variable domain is EAGVVQSPRYKIIEKKQPVAFWCNPISGHNTLYWYLQNLGQGPELLIRYENEEAVDDSQLPKDRFSAERLKGVDSTLKIQPAELGDSAVYLCASRPQGRTDTQYFGPGTRLTVL.

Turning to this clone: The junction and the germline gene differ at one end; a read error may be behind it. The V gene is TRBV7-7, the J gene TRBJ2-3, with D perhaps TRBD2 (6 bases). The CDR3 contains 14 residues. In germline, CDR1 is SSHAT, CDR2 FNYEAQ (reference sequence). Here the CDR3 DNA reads TGTGCTAGCAGCCCCGGAGGGCGCACAGATACGCAGTATTTT. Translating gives CASSPGGRTDTQYF. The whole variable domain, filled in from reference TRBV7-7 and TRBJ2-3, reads GAGVSQSPRYKVTKRGQDVTLRCDPISSHATLYWYQQALGQGPEFLTYFNYEAQPDKSGLPSDRFSAERPEGSISTLTIQRTEQRDSAMYRCASSPGGRTDTQYFGPGTRLTVL.

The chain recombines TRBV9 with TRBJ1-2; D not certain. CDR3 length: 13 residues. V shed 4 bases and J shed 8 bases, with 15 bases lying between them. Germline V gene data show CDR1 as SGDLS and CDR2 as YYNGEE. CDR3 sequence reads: CASSPSEPSGYTF. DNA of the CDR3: TGTGCCAGCAGCCCCTCTGAGCCGTCCGGCTACACCTTC.

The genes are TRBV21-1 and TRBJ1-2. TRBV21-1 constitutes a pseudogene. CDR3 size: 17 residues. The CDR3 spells CASSKALSGGRDYGYTF. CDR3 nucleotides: TGTGCCAGCAGCAAAGCCTTAAGCGGGGGCAGGGACTATGGCTACACCTTC.

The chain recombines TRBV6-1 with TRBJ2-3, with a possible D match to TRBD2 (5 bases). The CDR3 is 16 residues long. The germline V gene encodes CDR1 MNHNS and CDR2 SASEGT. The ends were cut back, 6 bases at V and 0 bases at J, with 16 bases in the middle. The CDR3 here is CASRERPRTSTDTQYF. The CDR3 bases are TGTGCCAGCAGGGAACGGCCTCGGACTAGCACAGATACGCAGTATTTT.

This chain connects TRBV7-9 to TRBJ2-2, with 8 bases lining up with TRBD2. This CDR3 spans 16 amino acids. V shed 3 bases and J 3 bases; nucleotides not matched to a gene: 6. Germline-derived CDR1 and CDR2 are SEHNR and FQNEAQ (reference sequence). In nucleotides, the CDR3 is TGTGCCAGCAGCTTTGCAACTAGCGGCCACACCGGGGAGCTGTTTTTT. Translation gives CASSFATSGHTGELFF. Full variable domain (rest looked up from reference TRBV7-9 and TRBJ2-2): DTGVSQNPRHKITKRGQNVTFRCDPISEHNRLYWYRQTLGQGPEFLTYFQNEAQLEKSRLLSDRFSAERPKGSFSTLEIQRTEQGDSAMYLCASSFATSGHTGELFFGEGSRLTVL.

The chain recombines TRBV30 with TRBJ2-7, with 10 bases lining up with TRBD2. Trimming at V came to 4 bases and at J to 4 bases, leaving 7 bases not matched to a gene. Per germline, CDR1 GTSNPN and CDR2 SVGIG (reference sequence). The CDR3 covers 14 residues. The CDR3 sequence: CAWTGGTSVYEQYF. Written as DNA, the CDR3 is TGTGCCTGGACTGGTGGGACTAGCGTGTACGAGCAGTACTTC.